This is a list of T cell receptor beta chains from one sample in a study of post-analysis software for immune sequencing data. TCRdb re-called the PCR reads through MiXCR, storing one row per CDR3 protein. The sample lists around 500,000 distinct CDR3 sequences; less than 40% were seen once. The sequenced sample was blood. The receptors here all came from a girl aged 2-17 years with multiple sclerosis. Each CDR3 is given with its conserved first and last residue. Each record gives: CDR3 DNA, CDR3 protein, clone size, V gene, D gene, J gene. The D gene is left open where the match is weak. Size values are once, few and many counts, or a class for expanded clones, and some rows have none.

TGCGCCAGCAGCTTGGATTTTGGAGATAGCAATCAGCCCCAGCATTTT	CASSLDFGDSNQPQHF	few	TRBV5-1	-	TRBJ1-5
TGCAGCGTAGTACTAGCGAACACCTACGAGCAGTACTTC	CSVVLANTYEQYF	many	TRBV29-1	TRBD2	TRBJ2-7
TGCAGTGCCAGCCTGTCCCGGGGGGGGGTTGATTTGGAAGAGACCCAGTACTTC	CSASLSRGGVDLEETQYF	-	TRBV20-1	TRBD2	TRBJ2-5
TGTGCCAGCAGCTTAAATGTGGAGACCCAGTACTTC	CASSLNVETQYF	many	TRBV7-9	-	TRBJ2-5
TGTGCCAGCAGCTTAGTCTGGCGCGAGACCCAGTACTTC	CASSLVWRETQYF	-	TRBV7-2	-	TRBJ2-5
TGTGCCAGCAGTTTAGGGACAGGGAGGGGTGAGCAGTTCTTC	CASSLGTGRGEQFF	few	TRBV27	TRBD1	TRBJ2-1
TGTGCCAGCCGCCCCCTTAGCTCTGGAGAGACCCAGTACTTC	CASRPLSSGETQYF	-	TRBV3-1	-	TRBJ2-5
TGTGTCAGCAGTCGAAGCCGGGCAGCGGACTACAATGAGCAGTTCTTC	CVSSRSRAADYNEQFF	-	TRBV6-1	-	TRBJ2-1
TGTGCCAGCAGCCAAGAACTGCGTCGGTTCTCCTACAATGAGCAGTTCTTC	CASSQELRRFSYNEQFF	few	TRBV14	-	TRBJ2-1
TGTGCCATCAGAGGAGCGGGGGGCCAAAATGAGCAGTTCTTC	CAIRGAGGQNEQFF	once	TRBV10-3	TRBD2	TRBJ2-1
TGTGCCAGCAGGGAAACACAGGGGCGCTACGAGCAGTACTTC	CASRETQGRYEQYF	few	TRBV6-5	TRBD1	TRBJ2-7
TGTGCCAGCAGCCCGCAGGGACAGGGGTTCGCTGAAGCTTTCTTT	CASSPQGQGFAEAFF	-	TRBV13	TRBD1	TRBJ1-1
TGTGCCACCAGCCCCATGGGGATCGGCACTGAAGCTTTCTTT	CATSPMGIGTEAFF	-	TRBV15	-	TRBJ1-1
TGCGCCAGCAGCCAAGTTGAGAGCTCCTACGAGCAGTACTTC	CASSQVESSYEQYF	many	TRBV4-1	-	TRBJ2-7
TGTGCCAGCAGCATTTACAGGGTTGTATTGTACGAGCAGTACTTC	CASSIYRVVLYEQYF	-	TRBV11-2	-	TRBJ2-7
TGCGCCAGCAGCCCCCCCTCCTGGGAGCAGTACTTC	CASSPPSWEQYF	-	TRBV5-1	-	TRBJ2-7
TGTGCCATTGGTCGTGCGGGGGGCCCGGGAGATACGCAGTATTTT	CAIGRAGGPGDTQYF	-	TRBV10-3	TRBD2	TRBJ2-3
TGTGCCAGCAGCTTTCACAATCAGCCCCAGCATTTT	CASSFHNQPQHF	-	TRBV7-8	-	TRBJ1-5
TGCAGCGTTGGTGACCGAGGGGTTGGTGAAGCTTTCTTT	CSVGDRGVGEAFF	-	TRBV29-1	-	TRBJ1-1
TGTGCCAGCAGTAACCGAGAGGGGCGGAACGAGCAGTACTTC	CASSNREGRNEQYF	-	TRBV2	-	TRBJ2-7
TGTGCCAGCAGTTACGAGGGGACTAGTCATGAGCAGTTCTTC	CASSYEGTSHEQFF	-	TRBV6-5	TRBD2	TRBJ2-1
TGTGCCAGCAGTGAATCAGGACATTGGAGCTACGAGCAGTACTTC	CASSESGHWSYEQYF	few	TRBV6-1	-	TRBJ2-7
TGCGCCAGCAACCCCGCAGGGACGGGGGCCTACGAGCAGTACTTC	CASNPAGTGAYEQYF	few	TRBV5-1	-	TRBJ2-7
TGTGCCACCACCGCTCACCCGGATACTAGCGGGGGTTGGTACCAAGAGACCCAGTACTTC	CATTAHPDTSGGWYQETQYF	few	TRBV6-1	TRBD2	TRBJ2-5
TGCAGTGCTAACAAAGGGGATTCTGAGACCCAGTACTTC	CSANKGDSETQYF	-	TRBV20-1	-	TRBJ2-5
TGCAGCGTTGATTACCGGGACAGGCTCTTTGAGGAGACCCAGTACTTC	CSVDYRDRLFEETQYF	many	TRBV29-1	TRBD1	TRBJ2-5
TGTGCCATCAGTGGGACGAGCCAGGGAAACTATGGCTACACCTTC	CAISGTSQGNYGYTF	-	TRBV10-3	-	TRBJ1-2
TGTGCCGCCAGTGACCCTGATTGGGGACAGGGGGCAACCCAGTACTTC	CAASDPDWGQGATQYF	-	TRBV24-1	TRBD1	TRBJ2-7
TGCGCCAGCAGCGGGGACAGGGGGCGCTTACAAACCGGGGAGCTGTTTTTT	CASSGDRGRLQTGELFF	-	TRBV5-1	TRBD1	TRBJ2-2
TGCAGTGCTAGGGAAGACTCGTACCAAGAGACCCAGTACTTC	CSAREDSYQETQYF	-	TRBV20-1	-	TRBJ2-5
TGTGCCACCAGCAGAGAGGCCAATCAGCCCCAGCATTTT	CATSREANQPQHF	few	TRBV15	-	TRBJ1-5
TGTGCCACCAGCACAGGACTAGCGGTGGGAAATGAGCAGTTCTTC	CATSTGLAVGNEQFF	few	TRBV15	TRBD2	TRBJ2-1
TGCGCCAGCCTGGTAGCGGGGGGGCCTTTGAATGAGCAGTTCTTC	CASLVAGGPLNEQFF	-	TRBV5-1	TRBD2	TRBJ2-1
TGCGCCAGCACAGGGCAGGGTATAGGACAGCCCCAGCATTTT	CASTGQGIGQPQHF	-	TRBV4-1	-	TRBJ1-5
TGTGCCAGCAGTTCCGTCCAGGTACAAGAGACCCAGTACTTC	CASSSVQVQETQYF	few	TRBV6-2/TRBV6-3	-	TRBJ2-5
TGTGCCAGCAGTTTTGAGGGACAAATCACAGATACGCAGTATTTT	CASSFEGQITDTQYF	-	TRBV28	-	TRBJ2-3
TGCAGTGCTAGAGACCAGCGGTGGGTGACCCAGTACTTC	CSARDQRWVTQYF	few	TRBV20-1	-	TRBJ2-5
TGTGCCAGCAGCTTATTGTCGGTAGTTACTAACTATGGCTACACCTTC	CASSLLSVVTNYGYTF	-	TRBV5-4	-	TRBJ1-2
TGTGCCAGCAGTCCCACAGGGGGATCCACTGAAGCTTTCTTT	CASSPTGGSTEAFF	-	TRBV27	TRBD1	TRBJ1-1
TGTGCCAGCAGTTCGTCTCCGACAGCGTTCTTC	CASSSSPTAFF	few	TRBV12-3/TRBV12-4	-	TRBJ2-1